This T cell receptor beta chain was sequenced during a study of cytomegalovirus exposure and HLA in healthy donors. The PCR had 60 Vbeta and 13 Jbeta primers. Sequenced by immunoSEQ multiplex PCR; TCRdb stores in-frame clones only, minus some. The sample yields 120,000 to 150,000 clones, approximately 80% seen once. Germline V lookup: CDR1 SGHTA, CDR2 FQGTGA. Trimming at V came to 5 bases and at J to 6 bases, leaving 10 bases not matched to a gene. The CDR3 is 15 residues long. The chain recombines TRBV7-3 with TRBJ2-7, with 10 bases lining up with TRBD2. This TCR came from a man aged 40-50 years in good health and CMV-seropositive. Specimen: PBMCs. DNA for the CDR3: TGTGCCAGCAGCCTCGCCCTAGCGGGAGAGGGCGAGCAGTACTTC. Its translation: CASSLALAGEGEQYF.